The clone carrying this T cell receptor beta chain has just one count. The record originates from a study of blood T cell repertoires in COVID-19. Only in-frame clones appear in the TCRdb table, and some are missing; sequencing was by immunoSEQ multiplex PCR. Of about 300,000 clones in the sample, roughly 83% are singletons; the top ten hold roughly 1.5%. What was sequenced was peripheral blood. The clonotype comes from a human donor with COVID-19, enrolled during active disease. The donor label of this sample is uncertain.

DNA for the CDR3: TGTGCCAGTAGTATCGGGCAGGGGGACACCATATATTTT. Its translation is CASSIGQGDTIYF. The rearrangement uses TRBV19 and TRBJ1-3, with TRBD1 matching over 7 bases. There are 13 residues in the CDR3. The germline CDR1 and CDR2 sequences are LNHDA and SQIVND (reference sequence). The V and J ends lost 3 bases and 8 bases, in that order; junction bases with no gene match: 4. The variable domain in full, completed from reference TRBV19 and TRBJ1-3, reads DGGITQSPKYLFRKEGQNVTLSCEQNLNHDAMYWYRQDPGQGLRLIYYSQIVNDFQKGDIAEGYSVSREKKESFPLTVTSAQKNPTAFYLCASSIGQGDTIYFGEGSWLTVV.